This passage covers 29 T cell receptor beta chains from one sample sequenced in a study of CXCR3-negative and CXCR3-positive naive CD8 T cells. In preparing the TRB cDNA libraries, 5' RACE with UMI labels was used. TCRdb reprocessed the 5' RACE reads and reports one entry per CDR3 protein, with no DNA. This listing includes 100,000 to 150,000 distinct CDR3 sequences. Sequenced: naive CXCR3- CD8+ T cells from blood. Subset defined: CD45RO-CCR7+CD27+CD95- naive CD8+ T cells lacking CXCR3 (TNR3-). These TCRs come from a human donor in good health. Some clones in this sample may be carry-over from other donors' samples.

The J gene is TRBJ1-5, the V gene TRBV7-9; TCRdb picks TRBD1, but there is no DNA to check that call. The V gene's germline CDR1 is SEHNR and CDR2 FQNEAQ (reference sequence). The CDR3 is 15 residues long. The CDR3 region is CASSYGQGANQPQHF.

The rearrangement uses TRBV7-8 and TRBJ2-1. Looked up from germline, CDR1 is SGHVS and CDR2 is FQNEAQ. The CDR3 length is 11 residues. CDR3 protein: CASRKDNEQFF.

The J gene is TRBJ1-2, the V gene TRBV4-1; checking the TCRdb D call of TRBD1 is not possible without DNA. CDR3 length: 16 amino acids. Germline lookup yields CDR1 MGHRA and CDR2 YSYEKL. The CDR3 protein is CASSQDLARGYYGYTF.

The chain uses TRBV20-1 and TRBJ1-1; the TCRdb call, TRBD1, lacks DNA for checking. The CDR3 extends over 15 amino acids. From germline, CDR1 is DFQATT and CDR2 SNEGSKA (reference sequence). The CDR3: CSASPYQGGNTEAFF.

The V gene is TRBV7-6, the J gene TRBJ1-1. This CDR3 comprises 12 residues. Germline V gene lookup returns CDR1 SGHVS and CDR2 FNYEAQ. CDR3 in amino acids: CASSSLSAEAFF.

The chain uses TRBV5-4 and TRBJ2-2; TCRdb picks TRBD2, but there is no DNA to check that call. CDR1 and CDR2 (germline): SGHNT, YYREEE (reference sequence). CDR3 length: 15 residues. The CDR3 spells CASSLVAGDTGELFF. The variable domain in full, completed from reference TRBV5-4 and TRBJ2-2, reads ETGVTQSPTHLIKTRGQQVTLRCSSQSGHNTVSWYQQALGQGPQFIFQYYREEENGRGNFPPRFSGLQFPNYSSELNVNALELDDSALYLCASSLVAGDTGELFFGEGSRLTVL.

This chain uses TRBV9 with TRBJ2-1; TCRdb picks TRBD1, but there is no DNA to check that call. The length of the CDR3 is 15 residues. Germline CDR1 is SGDLS and CDR2 is YYNGEE. This CDR3 is CASSVERGRDNEQFF.

V gene TRBV5-3 combines with J gene TRBJ1-1. TRBV5-3 is identified as an open reading frame with a role that is uncertain. The CDR3 contains 15 residues. The CDR3 sequence: CARSLGGSLNTEAFF.

The chain carries TRBV28 and TRBJ2-7; TCRdb picks TRBD1, but there is no DNA to check that call. The CDR3 covers 18 residues. In germline, CDR1 is MDHEN, CDR2 SYDVKM. CDR3 sequence: CASSPNQWVFGTGDEQYF.

This chain connects TRBV12-3 or TRBV12-4 to TRBJ2-1; TCRdb gives TRBD2 as the D gene, but with no DNA this cannot be confirmed. This CDR3 is 16 amino acids long. CDR3 in amino acids: CASRGPSAETYNEQFF.

The chain couples TRBV7-9 to TRBJ1-2; the TCRdb call, TRBD1, lacks DNA for checking. This CDR3 is built from 14 residues. In germline, CDR1 is SEHNR, CDR2 FQNEAQ (reference sequence). The CDR3 reads CASSPRDRPYGYTF.

J is TRBJ2-1 and V is TRBV6-2 or TRBV6-3; the D gene TCRdb calls, TRBD2, cannot be checked with no DNA. The CDR3 spans 15 residues. The germline gives CDR1 MNHEY, CDR2 SVGEGT. CDR3 residues: CASSPRTSGGAEQFF.

The V and J genes are TRBV4-2 and TRBJ1-6; as DNA is missing, the TRBD1 call by TCRdb cannot be tested. The CDR3 consists of 15 residues. Germline V lookup: CDR1 LGHNA, CDR2 YNFKEQ. This CDR3 reads CASSQPGTGDTPLHF.

The chain joins TRBV27 to TRBJ1-5; there is no DNA to check the TCRdb D call of TRBD1. CDR3 length: 14 amino acids. CDR1 is MNHEY and CDR2 is SMNVEV in the germline V gene (reference sequence). CDR3 sequence reads: CASSPQGASQPQHF.

This chain connects TRBV13 to TRBJ1-2; TCRdb proposes TRBD1, but this gene call is untestable without DNA. CDR3 length: 13 amino acids. Germline assignment: CDR1 PRHDT and CDR2 FYEKMQ (reference sequence). This CDR3 reads CASSLQRQDGYTF.

The CDR3 is CASSFRLQENTEAFF. This sequence joins TRBV7-2 and TRBJ1-1. Germline CDR1 reads SGHTA; CDR2 reads FQGNSA. This CDR3 is 15 amino acids long.

V usage is TRBV27 and J usage is TRBJ2-1. Per the germline V gene, CDR1 is MNHEY and CDR2 is SMNVEV (reference sequence). This CDR3 region has 14 residues. The CDR3 region is CASRAGGSYNEQFF.

V usage is TRBV7-2 and J usage is TRBJ2-5; TCRdb lists TRBD1, though no DNA is available to test this call. Germline CDR1 reads SGHTA; CDR2 reads FQGNSA. There are 15 residues in the CDR3. CDR3 amino acids: CASSLESGVEETQYF.

The chain joins TRBV10-1 to TRBJ1-1; TCRdb's D call, TRBD1, is unchecked because there is no DNA. Germline V lookup: CDR1 WNHNN, CDR2 SYGVQD (reference sequence). There are 11 residues in the CDR3. Here the CDR3 reads CATRQGTEAFF.

V gene TRBV7-9 combines with J gene TRBJ2-5; absent DNA, TCRdb's TRBD2 call cannot be checked. CDR3 size: 15 residues. Germline V gene lookup returns CDR1 SEHNR and CDR2 FQNEAQ (reference sequence). The chain's CDR3 is CASSGPWDGSEAQYF.

This chain uses TRBV4-1 with TRBJ2-3; TCRdb designates TRBD1, a call that cannot be tested without DNA. CDR1 and CDR2 from the germline V gene are MGHRA and YSYEKL. This CDR3 contains 14 residues. The CDR3 loop reads CASSQEAGVDTQYF.

The chain uses TRBV5-6 and TRBJ2-3. The CDR3 is 12 residues long. Germline CDR1 SGHDT, CDR2 YYEEEE. CDR3 region: CASSLSADTQYF.

V is TRBV20-1 and J is TRBJ2-3; TCRdb's D gene call, TRBD2, goes unchecked for lack of DNA. Germline V lookup: CDR1 DFQATT, CDR2 SNEGSKA (reference sequence). The CDR3 spans 19 residues. This CDR3 reads CSARSWLAGGGADTDTQYF.

V usage is TRBV5-6 and J usage is TRBJ2-1; TCRdb calls TRBD1, which cannot be checked without DNA. The germline CDR1 and CDR2 sequences are SGHDT and YYEEEE. The CDR3 loop spans 14 amino acids. The chain's CDR3 is CASSPSGAIKEQFF.

The V call is TRBV3-1, the J call TRBJ2-5; as DNA is missing, the TRBD2 call by TCRdb cannot be tested. The CDR3 is 15 residues long. Looked up from germline, CDR1 is LGHDT and CDR2 is YNNKEL (reference sequence). CDR3 loop: CASSPTSGRSETQYF.

The genes are TRBV12-3 or TRBV12-4 and TRBJ1-1. This CDR3 has 15 residues. CDR3 loop: CASSFYPTADTEAFF.

The gene calls are TRBV30 and TRBJ2-5; TCRdb returns TRBD1, unconfirmable since there is no DNA. Germline loops: CDR1 GTSNPN, CDR2 SVGIG (reference sequence). The CDR3 loop spans 14 amino acids. The CDR3 spells CAWSEDRGGETQYF.

The chain has TRBV7-3 and TRBJ2-3; as DNA is missing, the TRBD2 call by TCRdb cannot be tested. The length of the CDR3 is 15 residues. Germline values: CDR1 SGHTA, CDR2 FQGTGA. This chain's CDR3 is CASSGSGTYTDTQYF.

The chain combines TRBV10-3 with TRBJ2-2. Germline CDR1 reads ENHRY; CDR2 reads SYGVKD. CDR3 length equals 13 residues. The CDR3 spells CAISEANSGELFF.